This T cell receptor beta chain was sequenced during a study of response to subunit inactivated influenza vaccine. In TCRdb, the RT-PCR reads were re-called with MiXCR into one record per CDR3 protein. The table includes about 500,000 distinct CDR3 sequences, more than 15% detected once. Trimming took off 7 bases at V and 1 base at J, with 14 bases between the two ends. CDR3 size: 15 residues. CDR1 MNHEY and CDR2 SMNVEV come from the germline V gene (reference sequence). Of note for this clonotype: What it recognizes is unknown.

Study-wide findings and caveats: Each seasonal influenza vaccination, the authors suggested, recruits few new T cells.

The clonotype was recovered from a man in his fifties or sixties who received an inactivated influenza vaccine. Sequenced here: CD4+ T cells sorted from PBMCs, sampled roughly 24 months after vaccination. The V call is TRBV27, the J call TRBJ2-4, with D perhaps TRBD1 (5 bases). The CDR3 protein is CASTPRQGAKNIQYF. CDR3 coding DNA: TGTGCCAGCACTCCCCGGCAGGGCGCCAAAAACATTCAGTACTTC.